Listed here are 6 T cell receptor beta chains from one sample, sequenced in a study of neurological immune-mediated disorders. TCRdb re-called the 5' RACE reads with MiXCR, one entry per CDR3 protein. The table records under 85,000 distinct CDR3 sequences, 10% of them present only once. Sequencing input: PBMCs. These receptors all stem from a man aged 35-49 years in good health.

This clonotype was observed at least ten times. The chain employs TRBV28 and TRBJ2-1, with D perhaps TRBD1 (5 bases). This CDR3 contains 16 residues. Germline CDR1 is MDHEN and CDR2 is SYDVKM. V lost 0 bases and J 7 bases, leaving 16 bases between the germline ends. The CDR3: CASSLWGRANGNEQFF. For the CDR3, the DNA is TGTGCCAGCAGTTTATGGGGCAGGGCGAATGGGAATGAGCAGTTCTTC. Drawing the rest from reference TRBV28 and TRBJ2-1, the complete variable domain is DVKVTQSSRYLVKRTGEKVFLECVQDMDHENMFWYRQDPGLGLRLIYFSYDVKMKEKGDIPEGYSVSREKKERFSLILESASTNQTSMYLCASSLWGRANGNEQFFGPGTRLTVL.

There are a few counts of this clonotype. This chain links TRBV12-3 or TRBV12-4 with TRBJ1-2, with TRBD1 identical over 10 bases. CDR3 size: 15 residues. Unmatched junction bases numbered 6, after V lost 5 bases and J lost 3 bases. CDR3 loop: CASSPGQGNDYGYTF. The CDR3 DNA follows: TGTGCCAGCAGTCCGGGACAGGGGAATGACTATGGCTACACCTTC.

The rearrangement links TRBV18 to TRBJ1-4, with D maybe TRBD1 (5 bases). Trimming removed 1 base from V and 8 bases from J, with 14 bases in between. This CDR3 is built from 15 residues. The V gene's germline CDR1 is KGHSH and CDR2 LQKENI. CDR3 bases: TGTGCCAGCTCACCACGCCCAGGGCGAGGGGAAAAACTGTTTTTT. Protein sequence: CASSPRPGRGEKLFF. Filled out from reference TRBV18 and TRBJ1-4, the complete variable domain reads NAGVMQNPRHLVRRRGQEARLRCSPMKGHSHVYWYRQLPEEGLKFMVYLQKENIIDESGMPKERFSAEFPKEGPSILRIQQVVRGDSAAYFCASSPRPGRGEKLFFGSGTQLSVL.

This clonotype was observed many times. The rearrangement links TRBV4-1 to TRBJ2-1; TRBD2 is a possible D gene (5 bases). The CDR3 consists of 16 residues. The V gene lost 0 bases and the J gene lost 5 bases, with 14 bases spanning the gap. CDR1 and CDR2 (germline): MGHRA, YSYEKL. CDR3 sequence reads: CASSQERRFLDNEQFF. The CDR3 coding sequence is TGCGCCAGCAGCCAAGAGAGGAGGTTCTTAGACAATGAGCAGTTCTTC.

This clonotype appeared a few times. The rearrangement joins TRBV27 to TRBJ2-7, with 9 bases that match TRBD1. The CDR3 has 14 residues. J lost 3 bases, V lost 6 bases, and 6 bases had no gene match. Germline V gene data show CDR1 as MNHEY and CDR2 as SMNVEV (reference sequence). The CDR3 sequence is CASSHPGQGYEQYF. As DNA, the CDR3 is TGTGCCAGCAGCCACCCGGGACAGGGCTACGAGCAGTACTTC.

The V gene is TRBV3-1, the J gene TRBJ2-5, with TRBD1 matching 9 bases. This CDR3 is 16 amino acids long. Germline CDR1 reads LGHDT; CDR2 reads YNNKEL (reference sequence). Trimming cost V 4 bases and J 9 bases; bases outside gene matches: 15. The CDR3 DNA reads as TGTGCCAGCAGCCCTAGAGGTCGGGACAGGGATTGGGCCCAGTACTTC. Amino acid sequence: CASSPRGRDRDWAQYF.